A selection of T cell receptor beta chains follows, all from one sample in a study of cytomegalovirus exposure and HLA in healthy donors. Using immunoSEQ multiplex PCR, the repertoire was profiled, and TCRdb retains in-frame clones only, with some absent. This sample has some 160,000 clones, with around 80% found just once. Input material: PBMCs. These receptors came from a woman aged 40 to 55 in good health and CMV-seropositive. Both conserved end residues are part of each CDR3. D genes are given only for firm matches. Clone size is not always given. Where it is, it says once, few, many or a class for expanded clones.

TRBJ2-3 | few | TRBD2 | TRBV7-9 | TGTGCCAGCAGCATTAGCGGGGGAGACACAGATACGCAGTATTTT | CASSISGGDTDTQYF
TRBJ2-3 | . | TRBD2 | TRBV4-3 | TGCGCCAGCAGCCAAGATCTAGCGGGGGGCACAGATACGCAGTATTTT | CASSQDLAGGTDTQYF
TRBJ1-5 | few | TRBD1 | TRBV19 | TGTGCCGGGGGACAGGGGGCTAATCAGCCCCAGCATTTT | CAGGQGANQPQHF
TRBJ1-2 | . | . | TRBV4-2 | TGTGCCAGCAGCCAAGATGGATCGACAGGTTCCGGCTACACCTTC | CASSQDGSTGSGYTF
TRBJ1-6 | . | TRBD1 | TRBV10-2 | TGCGCCAGCAGTGAAGGAGAGCGGCGCAGGGGGAACAATTCACCCCTCCACTTT | CASSEGERRRGNNSPLHF
TRBJ1-2 | . | . | TRBV7-9 | TGTGCCAGCAGCCCCTGGGGTCCAGGGGATGGCTACACCTTC | CASSPWGPGDGYTF
TRBJ1-4 | . | . | TRBV9 | TGTGCCAGCAGCGTAGCTGATAGCGGAAGAGGTGAAAAACTGTTTTTT | CASSVADSGRGEKLFF
TRBJ1-1 | . | . | TRBV19 | TGTGCCAGTAGACCTCGGGGCGGGATGAACACTGAAGCTTTCTTT | CASRPRGGMNTEAFF
TRBJ1-5 | . | . | TRBV6-1 | TGTGCCAGCAGTGAAGGGACACCGATTCGCAATCAGCCCCAGCATTTT | CASSEGTPIRNQPQHF
TRBJ1-2 | . | TRBD1 | TRBV19 | TGTGCCAGTAGTTTCTCCCCCGGGACAGGGGTCACCTATGGCTACACCTTC | CASSFSPGTGVTYGYTF
TRBJ1-5 | . | . | TRBV6-6 | TGTGCCAGCGCTGAAGGGGGTGGCAATCAGCCCCAGCATTTT | CASAEGGGNQPQHF
TRBJ2-1 | . | TRBD2 | TRBV10-3 | TGTGCCACCGCAAGGACTAGCGGGGGTAACAATGAGCAGTTCTTC | CATARTSGGNNEQFF
TRBJ2-1 | . | . | TRBV11-2 | TGTGCCAGCAGAGCAGGCAGCAATGAGCAGTTCTTC | CASRAGSNEQFF
TRBJ1-1 | . | . | TRBV30 | TGTGCCTGGAGCTCCTATGGGTGGGAGCAGAACACTGAAGCTTTCTTT | CAWSSYGWEQNTEAFF
TRBJ1-5 | . | . | TRBV9 | TGTGCCAGCAGCCTCGACGGGGACTATCAGCCCCAGCATTTT | CASSLDGDYQPQHF
TRBJ1-1 | . | . | TRBV7-9 | TGTGCCAGCAGCTTAGAGTACGCTGAAGCTCTCTTT | CASSLEYAEALF
TRBJ2-7 | . | TRBD2 | TRBV7-9 | TGTGCCAGCAGCCGGACTAGCGGGGGGGCGGCCTACGAGCAGTACTTC | CASSRTSGGAAYEQYF
TRBJ2-3 | . | TRBD2 | TRBV5-6 | TGTGCCAGCAGCCTAGGACTAGCGGGAGATATCACAGATACGCAGTATTTT | CASSLGLAGDITDTQYF
TRBJ2-3 | . | TRBD2 | TRBV2 | TGTGCCAGCAGGCAAGGGACTAGCGGAGTCCTTTTCACAGATACGCAGTATTTT | CASRQGTSGVLFTDTQYF
TRBJ2-7 | . | . | TRBV19 | TGTGCCAGTAGTACGGGGGGGGACAGCAGAAGCGAGCAGTACTTC | CASSTGGDSRSEQYF
TRBJ1-1 | few | TRBD1 | TRBV29-1 | TGCAGCGTAGCCCGACAGGGTACTGAAGCTTTCTTT | CSVARQGTEAFF
TRBJ2-7 | . | . | TRBV5-1 | TGCGCCAGCAGGCCAAAGGGTGATGACTATTACGAGCAGTACTTC | CASRPKGDDYYEQYF
TRBJ2-3 | . | TRBD2 | TRBV28 | TGTGCCAGCAGTAACGGACTAGCGGGAGGAAATACGCAGTATTTT | CASSNGLAGGNTQYF
TRBJ2-1 | . | TRBD2 | TRBV13 | TGTGCCAGCAGCTTAGATCGGGGGGAGGATGAGCAGTTCTTC | CASSLDRGEDEQFF
TRBJ1-1 | . | . | TRBV11-2 | TGTGCCAGCAGCTTAGGGAGGGACACTGAAGCTTTCTTT | CASSLGRDTEAFF
TRBJ2-3 | . | TRBD1 | TRBV7-9 | TGTGCCAGCAGCCCGACAGGGGGCACAGATACGCAGTATTTT | CASSPTGGTDTQYF
TRBJ1-1 | . | . | TRBV9 | TGTGCCAGCAGCACTTCAGGGGCTGGGAGCACTGAAGCTTTCTTT | CASSTSGAGSTEAFF
TRBJ1-4 | . | . | TRBV19 | TGTGCCAGTAGCCTCTTGAGGGAGGGAAATGAAAAACTGTTTTTT | CASSLLREGNEKLFF
TRBJ2-1 | few | TRBD2 | TRBV9 | TGTGCCAGCAGCGTAGAGGCGGGGGGAACGGAGCAGTTCTTC | CASSVEAGGTEQFF
TRBJ1-2 | . | . | TRBV19 | TGTGCCAGTATTACAACCGGACAGACGGGCTACACCTTC | CASITTGQTGYTF
TRBJ1-1 | . | . | TRBV6-5 | TGTGCCAGCAGGGCCCAGGGGTTCGAGACTGAAGCTTTCTTT | CASRAQGFETEAFF
TRBJ2-2 | . | TRBD2 | TRBV9 | TGTGCCAGCAGCGCGGGGGGGAACACCGGGGAGCTGTTTTTT | CASSAGGNTGELFF
TRBJ2-2 | . | . | TRBV14 | TGTGCCAGCAGCCAAGCATCCGGGGAGCTGTTTTTT | CASSQASGELFF
TRBJ2-1 | . | . | TRBV2 | TGTGCCAGCAGTGACCCGGGGAGCTCCTACAATGAGCAGTTCTTC | CASSDPGSSYNEQFF
TRBJ1-5 | . | . | TRBV5-6 | TGTGCCAGCAGCGCGCAGGAGGCGAGCAATCAGCCCCAGCATTTT | CASSAQEASNQPQHF
TRBJ2-1 | . | TRBD2 | TRBV19 | TGTGCCAGTAGTATAGCGGCATCCACGGGGGGTATGGAGCAGTTCTTC | CASSIAASTGGMEQFF
TRBJ2-3 | once | . | TRBV5-8 | TGTGCCAGCAAAACCAGGGGCGCTACCCTCACAGATACGCAGTATTTT | CASKTRGATLTDTQYF
TRBJ1-2 | . | . | TRBV6-6 | TGTGCCAGCAGTTACTCGCAGGCAGGGGCGAATGGCTACACCTTC | CASSYSQAGANGYTF
TRBJ2-5 | . | . | TRBV7-2 | TGTGCCAGCAGCTTAGTGAAGGGGGGGGTGAGCCAGTACTTC | CASSLVKGGVSQYF
TRBJ2-1 | . | TRBD2 | TRBV4-3 | TGCGCCAGCAGCCCCGCTTCTATGTCGGGGGGGCCGGGTGAGCAGTTCTTC | CASSPASMSGGPGEQFF
TRBJ1-4 | . | . | TRBV5-6 | TGTGCCAGCAGCCATCCAGGGTCCCGGGGGACCAATGAAAAACTGTTTTTT | CASSHPGSRGTNEKLFF
TRBJ1-5 | few | . | TRBV7-2 | TGTGCCAGCAGCTCAGGGGCTAATCAGCCCCAGCATTTT | CASSSGANQPQHF
TRBJ1-2 | . | . | TRBV6-6 | TGTGCCAGCAGTTACGAGGGAGGGGGGCCGAACTATGGCTACACCTTC | CASSYEGGGPNYGYTF
TRBJ2-3 | few | . | TRBV4-1 | TGCGCCAGCAGCCAAGTCGTCGGGTCTCTCACAGATACGCAGTATTTT | CASSQVVGSLTDTQYF
TRBJ1-1 | . | . | TRBV30 | TGTGCCTGGAGTGTATACAGGGACACTGAAGCTTTCTTT | CAWSVYRDTEAFF
TRBJ2-1 | . | TRBD2 | TRBV7-9 | TGTGCCAGCAGCGCCGGACTAGCGGCTTCCCGCGGGAATGAGCAGTTCTTC | CASSAGLAASRGNEQFF
TRBJ1-2 | . | TRBD1 | TRBV15 | TGTGCCACCAGCAGACCCACCGAGGGGGCGTACGGCTACACCTTC | CATSRPTEGAYGYTF
TRBJ2-1 | . | TRBD2 | TRBV5-1 | TGCGCCAGCAGCGTGGGGACTACTTCCTACAATGAGCAGTTCTTC | CASSVGTTSYNEQFF
TRBJ1-3 | . | TRBD1 | TRBV6-6 | TGTGCCAGCAAACAGACAGGGGTGTCTGGAAACACCATATATTTT | CASKQTGVSGNTIYF
TRBJ1-2 | . | TRBD1 | TRBV5-4 | TGTGCCAGCCAACCCGGGACAGGGAACGGCTACACCTTC | CASQPGTGNGYTF
TRBJ2-3 | . | . | TRBV5-1 | TGCGCCAGCAGCTTGGGGAGGGCAGTCCTAGATACGCAGTATTTT | CASSLGRAVLDTQYF
TRBJ2-2 | . | . | TRBV7-2 | TGTGCCAGCAGCTTAGGATACGGGGAAGGGGAGCTGTTTTTT | CASSLGYGEGELFF